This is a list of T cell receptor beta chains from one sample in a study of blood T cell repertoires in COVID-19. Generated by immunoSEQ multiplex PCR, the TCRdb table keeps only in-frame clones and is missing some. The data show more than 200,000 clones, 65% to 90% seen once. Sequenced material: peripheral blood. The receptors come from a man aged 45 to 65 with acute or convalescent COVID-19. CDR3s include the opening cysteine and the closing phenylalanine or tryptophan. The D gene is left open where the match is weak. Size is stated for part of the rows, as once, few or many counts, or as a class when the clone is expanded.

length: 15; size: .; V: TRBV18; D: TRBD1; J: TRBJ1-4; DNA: TGTGCCAGCTCACCGACGGACAGGGTGGACGAAAAACTGTTTTTT; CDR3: CASSPTDRVDEKLFF
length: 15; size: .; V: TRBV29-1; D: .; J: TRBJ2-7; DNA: TGCAGCGTTAAGGAAGTCGGACAGTCGAACTACGAGCAGTACTTC; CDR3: CSVKEVGQSNYEQYF
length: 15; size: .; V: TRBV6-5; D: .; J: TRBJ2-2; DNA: TGTGCCAGCGCTTACAGCAGGTACATCACCGGGGAGCTGTTTTTT; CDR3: CASAYSRYITGELFF
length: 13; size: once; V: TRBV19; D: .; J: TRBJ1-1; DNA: TGTGCCAGTACCCCGGGTGGGGGCAGGGTAGCTTTCTTT; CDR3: CASTPGGGRVAFF
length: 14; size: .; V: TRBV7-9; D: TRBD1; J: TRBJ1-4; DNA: TGTGCCAGCAGCACCAGGGGGGTGAATGAAAAACTGTTTTTT; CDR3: CASSTRGVNEKLFF
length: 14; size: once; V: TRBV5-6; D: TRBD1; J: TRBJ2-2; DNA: TGTGCCAGCACGGGGACAGACTACACCGGGGAGCTGTTTTTT; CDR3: CASTGTDYTGELFF
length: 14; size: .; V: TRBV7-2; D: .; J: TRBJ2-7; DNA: TGTGCCAGCAGCTTAGAACTACCTACCTACGAGCAGTACTTC; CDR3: CASSLELPTYEQYF
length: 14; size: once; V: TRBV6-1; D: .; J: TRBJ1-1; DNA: TGTGCCAGCAGTGAGCGGACACGGAACACTGAAGCTTTCTTT; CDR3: CASSERTRNTEAFF
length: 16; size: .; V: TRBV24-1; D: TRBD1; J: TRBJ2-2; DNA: TGTGCCACCAGTGATACCGGGACAGGCAACACCGGGGAGCTGTTTTTT; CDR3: CATSDTGTGNTGELFF
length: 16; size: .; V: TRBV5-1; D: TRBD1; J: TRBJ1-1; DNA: TGCGCCAGCAGCTTGGGACAGGGTCTGGGTAACACTGAAGCTTTCTTT; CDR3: CASSLGQGLGNTEAFF
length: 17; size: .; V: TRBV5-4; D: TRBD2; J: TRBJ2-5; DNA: TGTGCCAGCAGCTTGGGAGGGACTAGCGGGGGTGGTGAGACCCAGTACTTC; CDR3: CASSLGGTSGGGETQYF
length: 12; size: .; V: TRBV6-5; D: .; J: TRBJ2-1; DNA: TGTGCCAGCAGTTCCAGGGTCAATGAGCAGTTCTTC; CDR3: CASSSRVNEQFF
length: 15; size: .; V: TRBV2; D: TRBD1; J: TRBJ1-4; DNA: TGTGCCAGCAGCGGACAGGGAATTGCTAATGAAAAACTGTTTTTT; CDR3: CASSGQGIANEKLFF
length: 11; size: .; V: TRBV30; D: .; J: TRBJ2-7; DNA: TGTGCCTGGTCCAACCGGTACGAGCAGTACTTC; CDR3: CAWSNRYEQYF
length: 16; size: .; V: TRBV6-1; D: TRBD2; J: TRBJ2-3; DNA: TGTGCCAGCAGTGAAAGTCTAGCGGGGGGCCAAGATACGCAGTATTTT; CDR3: CASSESLAGGQDTQYF
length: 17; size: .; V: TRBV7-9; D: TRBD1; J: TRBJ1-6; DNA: TGTGCCAGCAGCCCCCCCCTTAGGACAGGGGTTCGACCACCCCTCCACTTT; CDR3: CASSPPLRTGVRPPLHF
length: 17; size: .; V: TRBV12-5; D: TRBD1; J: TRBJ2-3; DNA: TGTGCTAGTGGCACAGCCCTTACAGGGGACAGCACAGATACGCAGTATTTT; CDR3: CASGTALTGDSTDTQYF
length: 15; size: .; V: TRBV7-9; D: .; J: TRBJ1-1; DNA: TGTGCCAGCAGCTTAGGGGAGGGTTGGAACACTGAAGCTTTCTTT; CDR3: CASSLGEGWNTEAFF
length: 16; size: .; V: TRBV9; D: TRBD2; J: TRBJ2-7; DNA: TGTGCCAGCAGCGTAGGAGGGGCTAGCGGGGCTTACGAGCAGTACTTC; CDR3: CASSVGGASGAYEQYF
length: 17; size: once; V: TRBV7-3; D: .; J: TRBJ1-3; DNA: TGTGCCAGCAGTTCGTACCACAGGGACCCCTCTGGAAACACCATATATTTT; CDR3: CASSSYHRDPSGNTIYF
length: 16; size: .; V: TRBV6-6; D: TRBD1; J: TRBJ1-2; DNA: TGTGCCAGCAGACGACAGGGGGATTTACCCCGCTATGGCTACACCTTC; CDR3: CASRRQGDLPRYGYTF
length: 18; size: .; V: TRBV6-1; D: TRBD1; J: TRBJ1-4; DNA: TGTGCCAGCAGTGCACGGGACAGCCCTTATCCTGTTAATGAAAAACTGTTTTTT; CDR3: CASSARDSPYPVNEKLFF
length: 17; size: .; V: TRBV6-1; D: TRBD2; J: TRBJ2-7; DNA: TGTGCCAGCAGTGCAGCTAGCGGGGGGGCTCCTTGGAACGAGCAGTACTTC; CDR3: CASSAASGGAPWNEQYF
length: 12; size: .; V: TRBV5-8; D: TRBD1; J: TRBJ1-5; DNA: TGTGCCAGCAGCCTCCGGGACAGGGGGAAGCATTTT; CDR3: CASSLRDRGKHF
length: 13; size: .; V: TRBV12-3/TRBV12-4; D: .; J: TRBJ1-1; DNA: TGTGCCAGCAGTTCCTATATGAACACTGAAGCTTTCTTT; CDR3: CASSSYMNTEAFF
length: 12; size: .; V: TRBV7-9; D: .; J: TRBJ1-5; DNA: TGTGCCAGCAGCTCCCCGGGGCAGCCCCAGCATTTT; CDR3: CASSSPGQPQHF
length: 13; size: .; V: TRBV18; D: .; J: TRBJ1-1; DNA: TGTGCCAGCTCACCAGTAGGGGGCACTGAAGCTTTCTTT; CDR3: CASSPVGGTEAFF
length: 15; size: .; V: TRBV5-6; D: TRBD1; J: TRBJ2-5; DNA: TGTGCCAGCAGCGGGACAGGGGCAGGTGAAGAGACCCAGTACTTC; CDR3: CASSGTGAGEETQYF
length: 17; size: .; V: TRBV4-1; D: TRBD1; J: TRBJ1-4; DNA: TGCGCCAGCAGCCAAGATGGGACAGGGGGAGTTGGGGAAAAACTGTTTTTT; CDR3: CASSQDGTGGVGEKLFF
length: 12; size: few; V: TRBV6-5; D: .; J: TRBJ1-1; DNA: TGTGCCAGCAGTCCGACAGGAATTTTGGCTTTCTTT; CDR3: CASSPTGILAFF
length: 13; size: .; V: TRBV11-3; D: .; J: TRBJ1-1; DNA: TGTGCCAGCAGCTTATTTGTAAACACTGAAGCTTTCTTT; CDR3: CASSLFVNTEAFF
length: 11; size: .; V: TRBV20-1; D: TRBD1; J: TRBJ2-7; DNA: TGCAGTGCCTTAGGGACAGACGAGCAGTACTTC; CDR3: CSALGTDEQYF
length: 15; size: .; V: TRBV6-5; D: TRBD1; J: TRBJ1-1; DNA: TGTGCCAGCAGCCCACTTGACAGGGGGTCGACTGAAGCTTTCTTT; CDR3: CASSPLDRGSTEAFF
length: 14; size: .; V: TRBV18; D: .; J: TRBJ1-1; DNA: TGTGCCAGCTCACCACCGGCTGACAGAACTGAAGCTTTCTTT; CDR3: CASSPPADRTEAFF
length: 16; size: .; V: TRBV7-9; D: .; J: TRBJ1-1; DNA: TGTGCCAGCAGCCCACTCCATACGGACAGCAACACTGAAGCTTTCTTT; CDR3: CASSPLHTDSNTEAFF